Below, one TCR beta chain is given with its context. The sample is drawn from a study of blood T cell repertoires in COVID-19. In the study overall: Acute and convalescent COVID-19 specimens originated in the United States, Italy and Spain.

This CDR3 contains 17 residues. This table comes from immunoSEQ multiplex PCR, and its TCRdb copy is limited to in-frame clones, with some not included. The table lists 280,000 or so clones, around 91% of them singletons. The sequence was collected from a young woman with acute COVID-19. Sample: PBMCs or T cells enriched from blood (not recorded which). The chain is built from TRBV21-1 and TRBJ2-3; TRBD1 is the table's D call, not checked against the DNA. TRBV21-1 is a pseudogene locus. CDR3 loop: CASSIVDRGPRTDTQYF. For the CDR3, the DNA is TGTGCCAGCAGCATAGTAGACAGGGGGCCCCGCACAGATACGCAGTATTTT.